This T cell receptor beta chain stems from a study of blood T cell repertoires in COVID-19 (dated by TCRdb to 2018 to 2021). Study-level background: Samples from collaborators originated in the United States, Italy and Spain and spanned both the acute and convalescent phases of COVID-19. The prospective study material was composed of cDNA or gDNA derived from T cells, B-cell-depleted T cells, or PBMCs. Subjects who had been exposed to COVID-19, were actively infected with it, or had recovered from it provided the deeply sampled blood TCRbeta repertoires that made up the dataset. The repertoires were released in a freely available public database meant as a resource for research on the immune response to SARS-CoV-2. The samples were drawn from two sources: the first 160 participants of the ongoing ImmuneRACE study, and fewer than 1,500 subjects contributed by 6 global collaborators. Nearly every sample came with metadata listing a de-identified subject ID, COVID-19 status, age in years and sex. HLA class I and class II types, where available, came from metadata supplied by the sample provider rather than from assay-based typing.

For this clone: The antigen it binds to is not known. Mismatch with germline at one junction end may stem from a read error.

TCRbeta CDR3 regions were amplified from genomic DNA by means of the immunoSEQ Assay, a bias-controlled multiplex PCR. On the study's bioinformatics: The number of nucleated cells in each sample was estimated by amplification of reference gene primers within the assay. Sequence reads were collapsed and filtered to measure the absolute abundance of every unique TCRbeta CDR3 rearrangement. Productive Simpson clonality was computed per sample as the square root of Simpson's diversity index over productive rearrangements. TCRdb carries this immuneACCESS record with in-frame sequences only. Its versions omit some clonotypes, under half of them owing to an unresolved V gene in the studies checked, with the rest unexplained. D and trimming were read from the DNA, whereas the V and J calls and clone size are those reported in that table. A total of about 240,000 clones appear in this sample, 87% of them only once. Of the sample, approximately 7.5% is held by the ten largest clones.

The cysteine opens and the phenylalanine closes a CDR3 of 13 amino acids. CDR3 DNA only is kept here, 39 bases in frame from base 1. CDR1 and CDR2, per the germline V gene (reference sequence), are SGHNT and YYREEE. What the authors observed across the whole study: The quantity of clinical and demographic metadata differed by source and by participant and was supplied without curation.

A second Seattle source provided samples from volunteer blood donors who had recovered from COVID-19. The collaborating institutions used their own protocols to collect whole blood in K2EDTA tubes. For TCRbeta analysis, collaborators shipped samples as frozen whole blood, isolated PBMCs, or DNA extracted from either of those sample types. Material for sequencing was peripheral blood. This clonotype was obtained from a man aged 60 to 69 who had recovered from COVID-19. Recombination connected TRBV5-4 to TRBJ2-7; TRBD2 might be the D gene, on 5 matching bases. The bases read TGTGCCAGCAGCTTGTCAAGCACGGGGTCCTCATTCTTC. Its translation reads: CASSLSSTGSSFF.